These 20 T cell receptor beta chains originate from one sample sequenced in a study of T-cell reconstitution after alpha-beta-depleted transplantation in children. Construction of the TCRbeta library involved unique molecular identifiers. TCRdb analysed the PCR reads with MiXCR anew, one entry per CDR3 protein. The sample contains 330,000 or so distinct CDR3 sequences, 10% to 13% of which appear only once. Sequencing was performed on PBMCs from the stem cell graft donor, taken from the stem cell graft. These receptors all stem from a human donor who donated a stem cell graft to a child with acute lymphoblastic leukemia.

The CDR3 coding sequence is TGCGCCAGCAGCCAAGTAGCCCTGCGGGGCTACACCTTC. Translation: CASSQVALRGYTF. This chain connects TRBV4-3 to TRBJ1-2; D unclear. Germline values: CDR1 LGHNA, CDR2 YSLEER. Trimming removed 1 base from V and 8 bases from J, with 11 bases in between. This CDR3 comprises 13 residues.

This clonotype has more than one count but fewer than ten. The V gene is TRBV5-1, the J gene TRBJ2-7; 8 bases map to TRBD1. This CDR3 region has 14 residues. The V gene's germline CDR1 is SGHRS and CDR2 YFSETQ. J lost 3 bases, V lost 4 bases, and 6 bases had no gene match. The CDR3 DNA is TGCGCCAGCAGCCAAGACAGGGGATACTACGAGCAGTACTTC. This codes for CASSQDRGYYEQYF.

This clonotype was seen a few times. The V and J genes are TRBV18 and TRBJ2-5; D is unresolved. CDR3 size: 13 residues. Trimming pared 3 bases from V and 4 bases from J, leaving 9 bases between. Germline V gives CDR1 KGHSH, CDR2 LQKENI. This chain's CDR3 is CASSPSTVETQYF. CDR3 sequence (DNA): TGTGCCAGCTCACCCTCGACGGTAGAGACCCAGTACTTC.

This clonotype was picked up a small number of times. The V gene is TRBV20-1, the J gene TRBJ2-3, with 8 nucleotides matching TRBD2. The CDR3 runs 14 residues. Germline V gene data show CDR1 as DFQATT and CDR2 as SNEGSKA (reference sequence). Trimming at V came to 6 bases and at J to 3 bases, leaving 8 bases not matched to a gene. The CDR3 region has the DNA TGCAGTGCGGCGGGACTAGTGTTGACAGATACGCAGTATTTT. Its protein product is CSAAGLVLTDTQYF.

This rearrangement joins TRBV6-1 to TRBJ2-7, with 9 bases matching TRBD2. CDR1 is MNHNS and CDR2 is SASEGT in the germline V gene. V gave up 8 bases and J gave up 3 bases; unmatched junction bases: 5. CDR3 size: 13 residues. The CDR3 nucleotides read TGTGCCAGCTCTACTAGCGGGTACTACGAGCAGTACTTC. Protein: CASSTSGYYEQYF.

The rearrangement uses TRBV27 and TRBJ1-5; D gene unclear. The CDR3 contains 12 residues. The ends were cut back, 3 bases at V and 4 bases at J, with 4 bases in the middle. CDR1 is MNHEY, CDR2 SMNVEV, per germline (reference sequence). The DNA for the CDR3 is TGTGCCAGCAGTTTTTGGAATCAGCCCCAGCATTTT. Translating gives CASSFWNQPQHF.

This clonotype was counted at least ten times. CDR3 amino acids: CSARKGARQETQYF. The CDR3 nucleotides are TGCAGTGCTAGAAAGGGGGCTAGACAAGAGACCCAGTACTTC. The genes are TRBV20-1 and TRBJ2-5, with 7 bases aligning to TRBD1. Germline V gene sequence: CDR1 DFQATT, CDR2 SNEGSKA (reference sequence). The V gene end was trimmed by 2 bases and the J gene end by 2 bases; junction bases not matched to a gene: 5. This CDR3 comprises 14 residues.

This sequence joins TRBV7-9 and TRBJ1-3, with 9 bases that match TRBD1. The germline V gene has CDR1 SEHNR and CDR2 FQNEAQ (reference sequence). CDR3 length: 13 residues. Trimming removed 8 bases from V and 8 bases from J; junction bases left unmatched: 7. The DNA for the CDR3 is TGTGCCAGCCTCAGGACAGGGGAACACACCATATATTTT. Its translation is CASLRTGEHTIYF.

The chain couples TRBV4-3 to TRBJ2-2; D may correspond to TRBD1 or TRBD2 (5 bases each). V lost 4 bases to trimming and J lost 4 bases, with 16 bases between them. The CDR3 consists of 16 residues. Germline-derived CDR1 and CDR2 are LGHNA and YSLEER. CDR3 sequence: CASSPGGRPTTGELFF. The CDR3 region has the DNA TGCGCCAGCAGCCCTGGGGGTCGGCCGACCACCGGGGAGCTGTTTTTT.

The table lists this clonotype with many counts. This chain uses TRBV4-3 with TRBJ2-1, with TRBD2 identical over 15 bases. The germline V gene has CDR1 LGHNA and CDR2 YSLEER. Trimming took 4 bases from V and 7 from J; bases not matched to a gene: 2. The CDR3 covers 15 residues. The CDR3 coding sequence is TGCGCCAGCAGCCCCGGGACTAGCGGGGGGAATGAGCAGTTCTTC. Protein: CASSPGTSGGNEQFF.

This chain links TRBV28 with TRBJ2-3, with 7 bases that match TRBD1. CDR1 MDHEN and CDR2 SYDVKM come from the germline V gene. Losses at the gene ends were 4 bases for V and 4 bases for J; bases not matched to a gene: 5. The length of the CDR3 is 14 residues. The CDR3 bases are TGTGCCAGCAGTTCAACAGGGGTTCCAGATACGCAGTATTTT. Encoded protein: CASSSTGVPDTQYF.

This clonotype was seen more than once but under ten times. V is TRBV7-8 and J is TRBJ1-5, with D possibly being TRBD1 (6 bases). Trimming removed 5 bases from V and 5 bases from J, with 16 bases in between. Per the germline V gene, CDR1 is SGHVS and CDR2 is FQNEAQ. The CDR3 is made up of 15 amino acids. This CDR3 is CASSKADRQYQPQHF. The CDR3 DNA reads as TGTGCCAGCAGCAAGGCGGACAGACAATATCAGCCCCAGCATTTT.

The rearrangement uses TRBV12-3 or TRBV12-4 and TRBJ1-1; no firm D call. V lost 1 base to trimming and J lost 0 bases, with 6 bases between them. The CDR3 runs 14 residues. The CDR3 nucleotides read TGTGCCAGCAGTTTAGGACATATGAACACTGAAGCTTTCTTT. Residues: CASSLGHMNTEAFF.

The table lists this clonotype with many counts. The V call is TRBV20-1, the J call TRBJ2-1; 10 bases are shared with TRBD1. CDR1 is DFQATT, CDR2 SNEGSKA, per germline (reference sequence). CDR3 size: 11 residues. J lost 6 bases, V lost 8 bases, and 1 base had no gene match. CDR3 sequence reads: CSRDRGNEQFF. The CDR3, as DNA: TGCAGTCGGGACAGGGGCAATGAGCAGTTCTTC.

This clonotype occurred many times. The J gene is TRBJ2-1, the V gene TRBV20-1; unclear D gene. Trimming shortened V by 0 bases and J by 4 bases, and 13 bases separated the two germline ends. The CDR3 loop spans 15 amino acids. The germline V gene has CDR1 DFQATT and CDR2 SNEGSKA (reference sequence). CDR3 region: CSARDLAEIYNEQFF. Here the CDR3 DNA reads TGCAGTGCTAGAGATCTGGCGGAGATTTACAATGAGCAGTTCTTC.

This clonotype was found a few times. CDR3 DNA sequence: TGTGCCAGCAGCTTATGGTCTACCTCATACGAGCAGTACTTC. Encoded protein: CASSLWSTSYEQYF. The V gene is TRBV7-2, the J gene TRBJ2-7, with no clear D. The germline V gene has CDR1 SGHTA and CDR2 FQGNSA. CDR3 length equals 14 residues. V was pared by 2 bases and J by 4 bases, with 12 bases between.

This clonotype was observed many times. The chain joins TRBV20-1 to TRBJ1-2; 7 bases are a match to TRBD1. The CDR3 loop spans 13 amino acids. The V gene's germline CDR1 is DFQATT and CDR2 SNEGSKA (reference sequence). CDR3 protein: CSFRTGPNYGYTF. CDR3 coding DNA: TGCAGCTTCCGGACAGGTCCTAACTATGGCTACACCTTC.

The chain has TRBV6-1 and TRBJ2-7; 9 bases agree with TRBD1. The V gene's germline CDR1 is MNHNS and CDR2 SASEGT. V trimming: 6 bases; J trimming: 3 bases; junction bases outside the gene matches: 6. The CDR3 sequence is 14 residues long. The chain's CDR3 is CASSPTGGLYEQYF. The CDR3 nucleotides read TGTGCCAGCAGCCCGACAGGGGGGCTCTACGAGCAGTACTTC.

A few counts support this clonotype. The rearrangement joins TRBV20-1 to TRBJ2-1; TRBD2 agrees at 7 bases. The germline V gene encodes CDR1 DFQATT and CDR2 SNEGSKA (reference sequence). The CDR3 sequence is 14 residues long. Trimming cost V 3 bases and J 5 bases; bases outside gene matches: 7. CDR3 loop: CSASAGVLDNEQFF. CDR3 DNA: TGCAGTGCTAGCGCGGGAGTGTTGGACAATGAGCAGTTCTTC.

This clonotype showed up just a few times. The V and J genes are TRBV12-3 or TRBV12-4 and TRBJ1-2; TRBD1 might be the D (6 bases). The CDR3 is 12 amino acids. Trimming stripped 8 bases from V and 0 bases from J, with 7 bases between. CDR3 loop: CASGGSNYGYTF. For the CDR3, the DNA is TGTGCCAGCGGGGGCTCTAACTATGGCTACACCTTC.